A selection of T cell receptor beta chains follows, all from one sample in a study of T cell responses to AZD1222 COVID-19 vaccine. Repertoires were generated with immunoSEQ multiplex PCR, while TCRdb's copy carries only in-frame clones and drops some. The sample has roughly 80,000 clones, about 90% seen once. Specimen: peripheral blood, collected on day 0 of MenACWY control vaccination. The receptors originated from an adult in good health. Both conserved end residues are part of each CDR3. The D gene is left open where the match is weak. Clone size is given for some rows only: seen once, a few or many times, or a class if the clone is expanded.

DNA	CDR3	D	size	J	V
TGTGCCAGCACCGGGGGGGGCAGGGGAAATGAAAAACTGTTTTTT	CASTGGGRGNEKLFF	NA	NA	TRBJ1-4	TRBV25-1
TGCGCCAGCAGTCGTCCTCCGGGACAGGGCACCGGGGAGCTGTTTTTT	CASSRPPGQGTGELFF	TRBD1	once	TRBJ2-2	TRBV4-1
TGCAGCGTTGGACAGGGGACTAACTATGGCTACACCTTC	CSVGQGTNYGYTF	TRBD1	NA	TRBJ1-2	TRBV29-1
TGTGCCAGCAGCCGACCTCGGGCGACAGAGCAGTACTTC	CASSRPRATEQYF	NA	NA	TRBJ2-7	TRBV5-5
TGTGCCAGTAGAGGGCCGGCTAGCGGGAAAAGGGCAACCTACGAGCAGTACTTC	CASRGPASGKRATYEQYF	TRBD2	few	TRBJ2-7	TRBV19
TGTGCCAGCAGTGAAAAGGGAAACACTGAAGCTTTCTTT	CASSEKGNTEAFF	NA	NA	TRBJ1-1	TRBV6-1
TGTGCCAGCAGTTTCTCGGACAGGGGTCAGCCCCAGCATTTT	CASSFSDRGQPQHF	TRBD1	NA	TRBJ1-5	TRBV27
TGTGCCAGCAGAGGGGGGGGAGGAGTGGAGAATTCACCCCTCCACTTT	CASRGGGGVENSPLHF	NA	NA	TRBJ1-6	TRBV28
TGTGCCAGCAGACTAGCAGCCAGCTACGAGCAGTACTTC	CASRLAASYEQYF	NA	NA	TRBJ2-7	TRBV12-3/TRBV12-4
TGCGCCAGCAGCTCCCGGGACAGGGGGTCCGGGGAGCTGTTTTTT	CASSSRDRGSGELFF	TRBD1	NA	TRBJ2-2	TRBV4-1
TGTGCCAGCAGCTCTGGACTAGCGGGAGCCGGGGAGCTGTTTTTT	CASSSGLAGAGELFF	TRBD2	NA	TRBJ2-2	TRBV5-4
TGTGCCAGTAGAGGTGACGGGTTTGGTTTAACCCTCCACTTT	CASRGDGFGLTLHF	NA	few	TRBJ1-6	TRBV19
TGTGCCAGCAGCTATGGCGCCGGGGAGCTGTTTTTT	CASSYGAGELFF	NA	NA	TRBJ2-2	TRBV6-5
TGCAGCGCACAGGGACAGGTGAACACCGGGGAGCTGTTTTTT	CSAQGQVNTGELFF	TRBD1	NA	TRBJ2-2	TRBV29-1
TGCGCCAGCAGCGGAGGCATTGGGCACACGAACACTGAAGCTTTCTTT	CASSGGIGHTNTEAFF	NA	NA	TRBJ1-1	TRBV5-1
TGCAGCGTCGTAGAAGGTGGTAGCGGAAATACGCAGTATTTT	CSVVEGGSGNTQYF	NA	NA	TRBJ2-3	TRBV29-1
TGTGCCAGCAGCTTAGACTTCGCAGGGCAGTACTTC	CASSLDFAGQYF	NA	NA	TRBJ2-7	TRBV11-2
TGTGCCAGCAGCCCCAGCCTTACCTACGAGCAGTACTTC	CASSPSLTYEQYF	NA	NA	TRBJ2-7	TRBV28
TGCGCCAGCAGCCCGACGACAGGGGGGACCACTGAAGCTTTCTTT	CASSPTTGGTTEAFF	TRBD1	NA	TRBJ1-1	TRBV5-1
TGTGCCAGCAGCCGGGACAGGGGCGGGTATGGCTACACCTTC	CASSRDRGGYGYTF	TRBD1	NA	TRBJ1-2	TRBV7-2
TGCGCCAGCAGCTTCGACAGGGAGACACCCCTCCACTTT	CASSFDRETPLHF	TRBD1	few	TRBJ1-6	TRBV5-1
TGTGCCAGCAGTTTGGGGACAGGGTATGGCTACACCTTC	CASSLGTGYGYTF	TRBD1	once	TRBJ1-2	TRBV12-3/TRBV12-4
TGCGCCAGCAGCGCGGCCCCAGGGGGCGTCTATGGCTACACCTTC	CASSAAPGGVYGYTF	TRBD1	NA	TRBJ1-2	TRBV5-1
TGTGCCAGCAGTCCTGGAGGGACCAATCAGCCCCAGCATTTT	CASSPGGTNQPQHF	NA	NA	TRBJ1-5	TRBV28
TGTGCCAGCACAGCGGGAGGGGTATACAATGAGCAGTTCTTC	CASTAGGVYNEQFF	TRBD2	NA	TRBJ2-1	TRBV2
TGTGCCTGGGGGACGGATAAAGAGACCCAGTACTTC	CAWGTDKETQYF	NA	NA	TRBJ2-5	TRBV30
TGTGCCAGCACGGTGTGGCAGTCTGCAACTAATGAAAAACTGTTTTTT	CASTVWQSATNEKLFF	NA	NA	TRBJ1-4	TRBV2
TGTGCCAGCAGCCAAACAGCGGGAGGTACCAATGAGCAGTTCTTC	CASSQTAGGTNEQFF	TRBD2	few	TRBJ2-1	TRBV11-2
TGTGCCAGCAGAGTAGGGGGACCCACTGAAGCTTTCTTT	CASRVGGPTEAFF	NA	NA	TRBJ1-1	TRBV28
TGTGCAAGTCGCTTTCACTCCACACGGACAGTCTGTAACCATCAGCCCCAGCATTTT	CASRFHSTRTVCNHQPQHF	NA	NA	TRBJ1-5	TRBV12-2
TGTGCCAGCACCGGACTAGCGGGAGGGTTCACCGGGGAGCTGTTTTTT	CASTGLAGGFTGELFF	TRBD2	NA	TRBJ2-2	TRBV7-6
TGTGCCAGCAGCTTGGATGGTTTAGCGGGAGTTGGAGATACGCAGTATTTT	CASSLDGLAGVGDTQYF	TRBD2	NA	TRBJ2-3	TRBV5-4
TGTGCCAGCAGCTACAGACTAGCCGCTGAGCAGTTCTTC	CASSYRLAAEQFF	TRBD2	NA	TRBJ2-1	TRBV2
TGTGCCAGCAGTTTAGCGCAGGGGGGGAACTATGGCTACACCTTC	CASSLAQGGNYGYTF	TRBD1	NA	TRBJ1-2	TRBV6-5
TGTGCCAGCAGCCTCGCTAGCGGGAACAATGAGCAGTTCTTC	CASSLASGNNEQFF	TRBD2	once	TRBJ2-1	TRBV11-2
TGTGCCAGCAGCTTAAGAGGCAGGGGGGCGTACAATGAGCAGTTCTTC	CASSLRGRGAYNEQFF	NA	once	TRBJ2-1	TRBV7-2